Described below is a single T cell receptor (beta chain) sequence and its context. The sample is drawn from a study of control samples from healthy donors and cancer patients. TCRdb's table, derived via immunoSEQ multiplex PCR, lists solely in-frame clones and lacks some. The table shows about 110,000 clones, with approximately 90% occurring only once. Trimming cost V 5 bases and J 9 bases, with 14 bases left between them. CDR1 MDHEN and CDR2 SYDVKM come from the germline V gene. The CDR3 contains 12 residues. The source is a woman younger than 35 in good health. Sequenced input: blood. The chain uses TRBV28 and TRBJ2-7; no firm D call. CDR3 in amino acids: CASSPPGGVQYF. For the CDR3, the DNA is TGTGCCAGCAGTCCGCCAGGCGGAGTGCAGTACTTC.